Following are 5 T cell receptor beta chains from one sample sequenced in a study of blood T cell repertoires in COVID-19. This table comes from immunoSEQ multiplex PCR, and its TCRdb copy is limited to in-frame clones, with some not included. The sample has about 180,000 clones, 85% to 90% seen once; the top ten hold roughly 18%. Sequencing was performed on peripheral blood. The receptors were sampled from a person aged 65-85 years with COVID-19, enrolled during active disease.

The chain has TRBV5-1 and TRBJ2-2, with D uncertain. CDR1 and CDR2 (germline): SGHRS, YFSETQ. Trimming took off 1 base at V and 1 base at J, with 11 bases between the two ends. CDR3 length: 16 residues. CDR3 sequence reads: CASSLRGSMNTGELFF. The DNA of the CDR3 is TGCGCCAGCAGCTTGAGAGGATCCATGAACACCGGGGAGCTGTTTTTT.

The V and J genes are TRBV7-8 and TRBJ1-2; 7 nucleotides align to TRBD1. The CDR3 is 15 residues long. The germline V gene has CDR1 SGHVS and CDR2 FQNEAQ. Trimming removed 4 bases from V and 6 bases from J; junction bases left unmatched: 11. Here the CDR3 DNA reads TGTGCCAGCAGCTACCGGGACAGCCTAACTAATGGCTACACCTTC. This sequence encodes CASSYRDSLTNGYTF.

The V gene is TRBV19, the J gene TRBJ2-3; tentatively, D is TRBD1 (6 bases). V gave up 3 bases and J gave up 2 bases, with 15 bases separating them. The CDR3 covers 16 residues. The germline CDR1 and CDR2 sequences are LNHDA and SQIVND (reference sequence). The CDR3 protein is CASSIGADRHTDTQYF. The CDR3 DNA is TGTGCCAGTAGTATTGGCGCGGACAGACACACAGATACGCAGTATTTT.

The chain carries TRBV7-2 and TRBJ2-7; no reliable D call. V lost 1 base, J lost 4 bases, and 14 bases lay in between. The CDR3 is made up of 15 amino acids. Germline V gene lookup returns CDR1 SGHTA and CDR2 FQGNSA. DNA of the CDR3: TGTGCCAGCAGCTTAGTTCCCCCCCCAGAATACGAGCAGTACTTC. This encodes CASSLVPPPEYEQYF.

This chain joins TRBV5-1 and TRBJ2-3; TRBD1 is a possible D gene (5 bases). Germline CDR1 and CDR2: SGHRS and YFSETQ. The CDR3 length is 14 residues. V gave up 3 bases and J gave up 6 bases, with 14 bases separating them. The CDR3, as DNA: TGCGCCAGCAGCTCCAGAGTGGGGCCGGATACGCAGTATTTT. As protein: CASSSRVGPDTQYF.